The 29 T cell receptor beta chains listed next were all sequenced from one sample in a study of cytomegalovirus exposure and HLA in healthy donors. The study ran its PCR with 60 Vbeta and 13 Jbeta primers. Here immunoSEQ multiplex PCR was the method, and the copy in TCRdb shows in-frame clones only, minus some. The sample contains about 55,000 clones, about 82% of which appear only once. Material for sequencing was PBMCs. These receptor sequences come from a man younger than 45 in good health and CMV-seronegative.

The V and J genes are TRBV2 and TRBJ2-7, with D possibly matching TRBD1 (7 bases). The CDR3 is made up of 17 amino acids. V was clipped by 6 bases and J by 3 bases, with 24 bases between them. Germline V gene data show CDR1 as SNHLY and CDR2 as FYNNEI. CDR3 in DNA: TGTGCCAGCAGGGGGCATGAGGCGGGACAGAACTACTACGAGCAGTACTTC. It yields the protein CASRGHEAGQNYYEQYF.

The chain links TRBV6-1 to TRBJ2-1; 11 nucleotides line up with TRBD2. Germline V lookup: CDR1 MNHNS, CDR2 SASEGT. Trimming at V came to 2 bases and at J to 4 bases, leaving 1 base not matched to a gene. The CDR3 consists of 15 residues. The CDR3 DNA is TGTGCCAGCAGTGAACTAGCGGGGGGTTACAATGAGCAGTTCTTC. It specifies CASSELAGGYNEQFF.

This chain joins TRBV5-4 and TRBJ1-2; D is undetermined. CDR3 length: 16 amino acids. Trimming pared 0 bases from V and 0 bases from J, leaving 12 bases between. The germline V gene encodes CDR1 SGHNT and CDR2 YYREEE (reference sequence). The CDR3 region is CASSLARQPSNYGYTF. As DNA, the CDR3 is TGTGCCAGCAGCTTGGCCAGGCAGCCATCTAACTATGGCTACACCTTC.

This chain connects TRBV4-2 to TRBJ2-3; D perhaps matches TRBD2 (6 bases). In germline, CDR1 is LGHNA, CDR2 YNFKEQ. The CDR3 is made up of 19 amino acids. Trimming took 0 bases from V and 5 from J, leaving 24 bases between them. This CDR3 reads CASSQDGHVGGLLGDTQYF. The DNA of the CDR3 is TGTGCCAGCAGCCAAGACGGGCATGTGGGGGGACTCTTAGGAGATACGCAGTATTTT.

The chain links TRBV2 to TRBJ1-4; 8 bases line up with TRBD1. Germline trimming cut 4 bases from V and 4 bases from J; bases unmatched to any gene: 2. This CDR3 contains 14 residues. The germline CDR1 and CDR2 sequences are SNHLY and FYNNEI. CDR3 in DNA: TGTGCCAGCAGTGTAGACAGGGGTAATGAAAAACTGTTTTTT. Amino acids: CASSVDRGNEKLFF.

As for this clone: One end of the junction is discordant with germline, which a read error may explain. V usage is TRBV7-7 and J usage is TRBJ2-6; 7 bases map to TRBD1. Germline assignment: CDR1 SSHAT and CDR2 FNYEAQ (reference sequence). The CDR3 is 16 amino acids. The CDR3 here is CASSTGEDSGANVLTF. The CDR3 DNA follows: TGTGCTAGCAGCACAGGGGAAGACTCTGGGGCCAACGTCCTGACTTTC.

This clone showed up just a few times. The rearrangement joins TRBV29-1 to TRBJ1-3; a possible D gene is TRBD1 (6 bases). The CDR3 consists of 15 residues. CDR1 SQVTM and CDR2 ANQGSEA come from the germline V gene. V lost 4 bases and J lost 3, with 16 bases in between. This CDR3 is CSVAETGKSGNTIYF. The DNA of the CDR3 is TGCAGCGTTGCCGAAACAGGGAAGAGTGGAAACACCATATATTTT. Full variable domain (remainder filled in from reference TRBV29-1 and TRBJ1-3): SAVISQKPSRDICQRGTSLTIQCQVDSQVTMMFWYRQQPGQSLTLIATANQGSEATYESGFVIDKFPISRPNLTFSTLTVSNMSPEDSSIYLCSVAETGKSGNTIYFGEGSWLTVV.

This clone was counted a single time. V gene TRBV4-1 combines with J gene TRBJ2-4; D is unclear. The CDR3 loop spans 17 amino acids. Germline loops: CDR1 MGHRA, CDR2 YSYEKL. V lost 1 base and J 0 bases, leaving 13 bases between the germline ends. The CDR3 bases are TGCGCCAGCAGCCAAGTTAAATTGGAGCTAGCCAAAAACATTCAGTACTTC. Its protein is CASSQVKLELAKNIQYF.

This rearrangement joins TRBV19 to TRBJ1-1, with a tentative D call TRBD1 (5 bases). Trimming shortened V by 6 bases and J by 0 bases, and 8 bases separated the two germline ends. This CDR3 comprises 13 residues. The germline gives CDR1 LNHDA, CDR2 SQIVND (reference sequence). This chain's CDR3 is CASRQGLNTEAFF. CDR3 DNA sequence: TGTGCCAGTAGGCAGGGTCTGAACACTGAAGCTTTCTTT.

The rearrangement links TRBV11-1 to TRBJ2-7, with TRBD2 matching over 8 bases. V shed 5 bases, J shed 2 bases, and the junction held 8 bases outside the gene matches. Germline CDR1 reads SGHAT; CDR2 reads FQDESV (reference sequence). The CDR3 is 15 residues long. The CDR3 DNA reads TGTGCCAGCAGCCCAAAGCGGGGGTGGGCCTACGAGCAGTACTTC. Translated: CASSPKRGWAYEQYF.

The chain uses TRBV5-6 and TRBJ2-3; 9 bases align to TRBD1. V gave up 2 bases and J gave up 4 bases; unmatched junction bases: 8. This CDR3 is built from 16 residues. The germline V gene encodes CDR1 SGHDT and CDR2 YYEEEE. The CDR3 loop reads CASSLPGQGTADTQYF. CDR3 DNA: TGTGCCAGCAGCTTACCGGGACAGGGTACGGCAGATACGCAGTATTTT.

V usage is TRBV18 and J usage is TRBJ1-5; TRBD1 might be the D (5 bases). Germline V gene lookup returns CDR1 KGHSH and CDR2 LQKENI. The length of the CDR3 is 15 residues. Trimming removed 5 bases from V and 3 bases from J, with 14 bases in between. The CDR3 loop reads CASSFGRDSNQPQHF. The CDR3 DNA reads as TGTGCCAGCTCATTTGGGCGGGACTCCAATCAGCCCCAGCATTTT.

The V and J genes are TRBV28 and TRBJ1-5; D unclear. Trimming removed 2 bases from V and 5 bases from J, with 7 bases in between. Germline assignment: CDR1 MDHEN and CDR2 SYDVKM. The CDR3 extends over 13 amino acids. CDR3 region: CASSLDGHQPQHF. In DNA, the CDR3 is TGTGCCAGCAGTTTAGATGGGCATCAGCCCCAGCATTTT.

The chain uses TRBV4-1 and TRBJ1-1, with a possible D match to TRBD1 (5 bases). The CDR3 is made up of 17 amino acids. CDR1 is MGHRA and CDR2 is YSYEKL in the germline V gene. V was shortened by 4 bases and J by 0 bases, with 18 bases between the two germline ends. CDR3 nucleotides: TGCGCCAGCAGCCCATACCCCTTACAGGTCATGAACACTGAAGCTTTCTTT. Translated: CASSPYPLQVMNTEAFF.

This rearrangement joins TRBV5-1 to TRBJ2-2; perhaps TRBD1 as D (5 bases). V lost 6 bases and J 7 bases, leaving 16 bases between the germline ends. This CDR3 has 14 residues. Germline V CDR1 and CDR2: SGHRS, YFSETQ. The CDR3 DNA reads TGCGCCAGCACCTTCCAAATCGACAGCGGGGAGCTGTTTTTT. Its translation is CASTFQIDSGELFF.

V gene TRBV30 combines with J gene TRBJ1-4; D gene uncertain. The CDR3 runs 15 residues. The germline gives CDR1 GTSNPN, CDR2 SVGIG (reference sequence). Trimming stripped 1 base from V and 0 bases from J, with 9 bases between. CDR3 sequence: CAWSENRATNEKLFF. In DNA, the CDR3 is TGTGCCTGGAGTGAAAACAGAGCAACTAATGAAAAACTGTTTTTT.

This clone has a handful of counts. The chain is built from TRBV5-4 and TRBJ2-3; no reliable D call. Looked up from germline, CDR1 is SGHNT and CDR2 is YYREEE (reference sequence). The ends were cut back, 4 bases at V and 5 bases at J, with 8 bases in the middle. The CDR3 extends over 12 amino acids. CDR3: CASSLQEDTQYF. DNA of the CDR3: TGTGCCAGCAGCCTGCAGGAAGATACGCAGTATTTT.

The CDR3 protein is CAISDSGGSISYEQYF. In DNA, the CDR3 is TGTGCCATCAGTGACAGCGGGGGGTCTATCTCCTACGAGCAGTACTTC. This sequence joins TRBV10-3 and TRBJ2-7; TRBD2 matches at 9 bases. The CDR3 runs to 16 residues. Germline CDR1 reads ENHRY; CDR2 reads SYGVKD. J lost 0 bases, V lost 3 bases, and 6 bases had no gene match.

This rearrangement joins TRBV4-1 to TRBJ2-1, with 8 bases identical to TRBD2. V shed 0 bases, J shed 12 bases, and the junction held 4 bases outside the gene matches. The CDR3 loop spans 13 amino acids. In germline, CDR1 is MGHRA, CDR2 YSYEKL. In nucleotides, the CDR3 is TGCGCCAGCAGCCAAGAGATCCTAGCGGGGCAGTTCTTC. Its protein is CASSQEILAGQFF.

This chain joins TRBV4-3 and TRBJ1-2; 9 bases are shared with TRBD1. The ends lost 3 bases at V and 2 bases at J; junction bases unmatched: 7. The CDR3 covers 16 residues. The germline V gene has CDR1 LGHNA and CDR2 YSLEER. CDR3 residues: CASSQTPGQGNYGYTF. The CDR3 DNA reads TGCGCCAGCAGCCAGACACCGGGACAGGGAAACTATGGCTACACCTTC.

The rearrangement uses TRBV7-2 and TRBJ2-2, with 8 bases identical to TRBD2. Germline V CDR1 and CDR2: SGHTA, FQGNSA. The V gene end was trimmed by 5 bases and the J gene end by 5 bases; junction bases not matched to a gene: 7. This CDR3 is 15 amino acids long. In DNA form, the CDR3 reads TGTGCCAGCAGCCTCGCGGGAGGTGGTACCGGGGAGCTGTTTTTT. It specifies CASSLAGGGTGELFF.

The chain couples TRBV5-1 to TRBJ1-3; possible D gene TRBD1, 6 bases. The CDR3 spans 16 residues. Trimming left V 2 bases short and J 4 bases short, with 16 bases between. From germline, CDR1 is SGHRS and CDR2 YFSETQ. CDR3 DNA sequence: TGCGCCAGCAGCTTAACTCCACAGGGTCAAGGAAACACCATATATTTT. Protein product: CASSLTPQGQGNTIYF.

The genes are TRBV19 and TRBJ1-5, with 7 bases that match TRBD1. The V gene end was trimmed by 6 bases and the J gene end by 4 bases; junction bases not matched to a gene: 24. This CDR3 comprises 20 residues. Germline V CDR1 and CDR2: LNHDA, SQIVND (reference sequence). CDR3 DNA sequence: TGTGCCAGTAGCCAGAGGACAGGAAAATTATCAAGCAATCCGAATCAGCCCCAGCATTTT. Encoded protein: CASSQRTGKLSSNPNQPQHF.

The rearrangement links TRBV4-3 to TRBJ2-5; weak D call: TRBD1 (6 bases). The tail of the sequence fits TRBJ2-7 better, so the J call may be wrong. CDR3 length equals 15 residues. Germline CDR1 is LGHNA and CDR2 is YSLEER. The CDR3 sequence is CASSQELSQGSEQYF. DNA of the CDR3: TGCGCCAGCAGCCAAGAATTATCTCAGGGGAGCGAGCAGTACTTC.

The chain links TRBV2 to TRBJ2-7; 11 bases line up with TRBD1. This CDR3 has 14 residues. The V gene end was trimmed by 6 bases and the J gene end by 7 bases; junction bases not matched to a gene: 8. Germline CDR1 and CDR2: SNHLY and FYNNEI. CDR3 nucleotide sequence: TGTGCCAGCAGAACCGGGACAGGGGGACGAGAGCAGTACTTC. This encodes CASRTGTGGREQYF.

The V and J genes are TRBV4-2 and TRBJ1-1; D call uncertain. Germline V gene sequence: CDR1 LGHNA, CDR2 YNFKEQ. This CDR3 has 15 residues. The germline V and J ends were trimmed by 4 bases and 1 base, with 13 bases remaining between them. The DNA of the CDR3 is TGTGCCAGCAGCCGCCAACGACGGGGGAACACTGAAGCTTTCTTT. As protein: CASSRQRRGNTEAFF.

V usage is TRBV7-9 and J usage is TRBJ1-2; tentative D call: TRBD1 (6 bases). Trimming took 5 bases from V and 7 from J, leaving 20 bases between them. Per germline, CDR1 SEHNR and CDR2 FQNEAQ (reference sequence). The CDR3 has 15 residues. The CDR3, as DNA: TGTGCCAGCAGCCCCAACAGGGACCGGTTGGGTGGCTACACCTTC. Translation: CASSPNRDRLGGYTF.

DNA for the CDR3: TGTGCCAGCAGCTTAGCGGAGGGCACTGAAGCTTTCTTT. This encodes CASSLAEGTEAFF. The chain carries TRBV5-5 and TRBJ1-1; D unresolved. CDR1 is SGHKS and CDR2 is YYEKEE in the germline V gene (reference sequence). V gave up 2 bases and J gave up 4 bases, with 9 bases separating them. The CDR3 has 13 amino acids.

V gene TRBV6-5 combines with J gene TRBJ2-7, with TRBD1 matching 9 bases. V lost 2 bases to trimming and J lost 5 bases; unmatched junction nucleotides: 7. The CDR3 covers 15 residues. From germline, CDR1 is MNHEY and CDR2 SVGAGI. The CDR3 spells CASSYLDRGFHEQYF. The CDR3 DNA is TGTGCCAGCAGTTACCTGGACAGGGGTTTCCACGAGCAGTACTTC.